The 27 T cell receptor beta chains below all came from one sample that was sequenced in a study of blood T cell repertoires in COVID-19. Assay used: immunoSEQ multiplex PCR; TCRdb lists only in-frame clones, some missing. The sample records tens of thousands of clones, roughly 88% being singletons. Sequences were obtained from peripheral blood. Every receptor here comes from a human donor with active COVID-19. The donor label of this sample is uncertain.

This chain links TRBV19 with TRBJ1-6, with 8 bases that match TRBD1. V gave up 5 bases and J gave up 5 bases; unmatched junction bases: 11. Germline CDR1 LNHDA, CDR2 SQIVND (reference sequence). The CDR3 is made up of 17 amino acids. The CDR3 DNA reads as TGTGCCAGTAGTCTAGTGGACAGGGAGGATGATAATTCACCCCTCCACTTT. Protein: CASSLVDREDDNSPLHF.

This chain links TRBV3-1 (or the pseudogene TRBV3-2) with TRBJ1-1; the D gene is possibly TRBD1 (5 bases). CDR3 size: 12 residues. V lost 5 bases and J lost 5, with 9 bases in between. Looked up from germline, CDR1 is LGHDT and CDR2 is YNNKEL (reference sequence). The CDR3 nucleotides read TGTGCCAGCAGCGGTGGGGGGACTGAAGCTTTCTTT. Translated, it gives CASSGGGTEAFF.

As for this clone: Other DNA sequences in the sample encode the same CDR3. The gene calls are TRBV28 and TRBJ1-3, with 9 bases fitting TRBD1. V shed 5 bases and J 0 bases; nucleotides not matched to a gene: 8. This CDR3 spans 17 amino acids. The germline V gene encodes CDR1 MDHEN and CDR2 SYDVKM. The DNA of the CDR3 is TGTGCCAGCAGTCCGGACAGGGGCCCAGACTCTGGAAACACCATATATTTT. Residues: CASSPDRGPDSGNTIYF.

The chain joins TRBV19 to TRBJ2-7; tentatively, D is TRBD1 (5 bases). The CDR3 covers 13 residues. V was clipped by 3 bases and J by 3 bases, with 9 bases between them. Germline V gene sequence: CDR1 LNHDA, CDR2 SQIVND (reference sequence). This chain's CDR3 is CASSMAGRYEQYF. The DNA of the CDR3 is TGTGCCAGTAGTATGGCAGGGCGCTACGAGCAGTACTTC.

Here the CDR3 reads CASSSLAGGLTEQFF. DNA for the CDR3: TGTGCCAGCAGCTCCCTAGCGGGAGGGCTCACTGAGCAGTTCTTC. The V gene is TRBV11-3, the J gene TRBJ2-1; 12 nucleotides match TRBD2. In germline, CDR1 is SGHNT, CDR2 YENEEA. This CDR3 comprises 15 residues. The V gene end was trimmed by 4 bases and the J gene end by 9 bases; junction bases not matched to a gene: 7.

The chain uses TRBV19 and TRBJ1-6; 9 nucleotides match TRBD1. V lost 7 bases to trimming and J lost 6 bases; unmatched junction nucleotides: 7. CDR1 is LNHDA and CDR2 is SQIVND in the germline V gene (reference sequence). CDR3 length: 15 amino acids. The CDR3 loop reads CASTRDRAGNSPLHF. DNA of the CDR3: TGTGCCAGTACCAGGGACAGGGCGGGTAATTCACCCCTCCACTTT.

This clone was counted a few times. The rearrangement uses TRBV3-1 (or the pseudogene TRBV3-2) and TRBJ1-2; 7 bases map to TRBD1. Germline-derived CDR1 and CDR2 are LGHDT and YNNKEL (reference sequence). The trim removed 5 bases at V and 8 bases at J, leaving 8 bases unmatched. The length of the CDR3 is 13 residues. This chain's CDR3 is CASSTEGAGGYTF. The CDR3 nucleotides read TGTGCCAGCAGCACGGAGGGGGCAGGCGGCTACACCTTC.

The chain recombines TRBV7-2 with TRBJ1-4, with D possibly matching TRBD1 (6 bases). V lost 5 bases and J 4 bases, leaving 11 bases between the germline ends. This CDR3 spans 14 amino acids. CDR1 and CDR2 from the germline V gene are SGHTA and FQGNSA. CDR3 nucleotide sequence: TGTGCCAGCAGCCCCGGGACAATTAATGAAAAACTGTTTTTT. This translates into CASSPGTINEKLFF.

CDR3: CASSPGLAGGRQDEQFF. The CDR3 DNA reads TGCGCCAGCAGCCCCGGACTAGCGGGGGGACGTCAGGATGAGCAGTTCTTC. This rearrangement joins TRBV5-1 to TRBJ2-1; 14 nucleotides line up with TRBD2. This CDR3 spans 17 amino acids. V trimming: 4 bases; J trimming: 8 bases; junction bases outside the gene matches: 11. Per the germline V gene, CDR1 is SGHRS and CDR2 is YFSETQ.

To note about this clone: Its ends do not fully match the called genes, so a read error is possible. CDR3 residues: CASSLAAGGSYEHF. In DNA, the CDR3 is TGCGCCAGCAGCTTGGCAGCAGGGGGCTCCTACGAACACTTC. This chain joins TRBV5-1 and TRBJ2-7; TRBD1 aligns across 8 bases. CDR1 is SGHRS and CDR2 is YFSETQ in the germline V gene. This CDR3 has 14 residues.

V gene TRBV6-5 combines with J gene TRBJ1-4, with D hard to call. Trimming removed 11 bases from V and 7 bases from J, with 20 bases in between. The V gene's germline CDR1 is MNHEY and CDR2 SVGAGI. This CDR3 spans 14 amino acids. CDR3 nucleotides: TGTGCCGCCACTCGAACGACTATGAGTGAAAAACTGTTTTTT. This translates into CAATRTTMSEKLFF.

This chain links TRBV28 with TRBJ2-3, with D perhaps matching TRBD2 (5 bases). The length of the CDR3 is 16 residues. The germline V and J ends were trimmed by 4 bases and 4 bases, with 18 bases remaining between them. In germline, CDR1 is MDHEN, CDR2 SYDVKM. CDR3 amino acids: CASSSSGAGLADTQYF. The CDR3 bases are TGTGCCAGCAGTTCATCCGGCGCGGGCTTGGCAGATACGCAGTATTTT.

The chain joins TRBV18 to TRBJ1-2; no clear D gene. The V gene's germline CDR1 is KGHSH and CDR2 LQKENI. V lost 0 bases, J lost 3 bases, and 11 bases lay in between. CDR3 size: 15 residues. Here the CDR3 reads CASSPPGGRDYGYTF. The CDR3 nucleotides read TGTGCCAGCTCACCACCGGGAGGGAGGGACTATGGCTACACCTTC.

The CDR3: CASSLSSRGNRRLIEQYF. CDR3 sequence (DNA): TGTGCCAGCAGTTTATCAAGCAGGGGGAACCGCCGTCTTATCGAGCAGTACTTC. The chain recombines TRBV27 with TRBJ2-7; 7 bases are shared with TRBD1. Looked up from germline, CDR1 is MNHEY and CDR2 is SMNVEV (reference sequence). The J segment lost 6 bases and the V segment lost 0 bases, leaving 17 bases of the junction unmatched. The CDR3 is made up of 18 amino acids.

CDR3: CASSLDSSTDTQYF. The CDR3 coding sequence is TGTGCCAGCAGCTTGGACAGCAGCACAGATACGCAGTATTTT. The rearrangement uses TRBV7-9 and TRBJ2-3, with D possibly matching TRBD1 (6 bases). The CDR3 is made up of 14 amino acids. V was shortened by 3 bases and J by 0 bases, with 7 bases between the two germline ends. The germline CDR1 and CDR2 sequences are SEHNR and FQNEAQ (reference sequence).

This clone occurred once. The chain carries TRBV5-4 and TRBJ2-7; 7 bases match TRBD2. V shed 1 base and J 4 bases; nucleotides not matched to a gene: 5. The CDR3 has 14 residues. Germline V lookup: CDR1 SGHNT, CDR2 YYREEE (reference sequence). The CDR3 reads CASSLPGGTYEQYF. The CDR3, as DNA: TGTGCCAGCAGCTTGCCCGGGGGGACTTACGAGCAGTACTTC.

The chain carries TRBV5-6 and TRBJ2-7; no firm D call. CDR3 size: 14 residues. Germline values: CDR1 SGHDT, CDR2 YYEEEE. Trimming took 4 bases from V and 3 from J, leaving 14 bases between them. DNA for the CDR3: TGTGCCAGCAGCGCGCGTCGGTTCCGCTACGAGCAGTACTTC. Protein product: CASSARRFRYEQYF.

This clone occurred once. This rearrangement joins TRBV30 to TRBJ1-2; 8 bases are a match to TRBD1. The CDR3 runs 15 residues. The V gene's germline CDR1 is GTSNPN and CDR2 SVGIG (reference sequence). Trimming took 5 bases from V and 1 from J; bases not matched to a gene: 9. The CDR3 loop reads CAWGDRTGRNYGYTF. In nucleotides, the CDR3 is TGTGCCTGGGGTGACAGGACAGGGCGTAACTATGGCTACACCTTC.

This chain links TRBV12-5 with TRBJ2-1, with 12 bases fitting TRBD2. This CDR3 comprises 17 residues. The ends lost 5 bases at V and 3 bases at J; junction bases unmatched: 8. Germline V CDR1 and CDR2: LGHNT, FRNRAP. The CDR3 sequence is CASGPPSGRADYNEQFF. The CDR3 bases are TGTGCTAGTGGTCCCCCTAGCGGGAGGGCCGACTACAATGAGCAGTTCTTC.

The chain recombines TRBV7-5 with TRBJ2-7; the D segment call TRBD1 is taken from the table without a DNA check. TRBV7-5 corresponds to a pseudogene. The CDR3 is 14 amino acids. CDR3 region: CARSLRGSTYEQYF. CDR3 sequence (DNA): TGTGCCAGAAGCTTAAGGGGATCAACCTACGAGCAGTACTTC.

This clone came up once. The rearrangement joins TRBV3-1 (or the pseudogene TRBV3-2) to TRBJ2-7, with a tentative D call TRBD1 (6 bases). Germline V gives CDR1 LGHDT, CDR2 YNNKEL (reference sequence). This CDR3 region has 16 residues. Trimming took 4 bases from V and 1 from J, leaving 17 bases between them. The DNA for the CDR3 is TGTGCCAGCAGCCCCCGTCGACAGGCCGGGTCCTACGAGCAGTACTTC. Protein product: CASSPRRQAGSYEQYF.

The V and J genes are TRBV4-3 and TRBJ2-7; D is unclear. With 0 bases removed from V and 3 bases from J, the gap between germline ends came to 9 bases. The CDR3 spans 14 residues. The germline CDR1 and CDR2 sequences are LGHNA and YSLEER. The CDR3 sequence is CASSQDLGNYEQYF. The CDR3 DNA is TGCGCCAGCAGCCAAGATCTGGGCAACTACGAGCAGTACTTC.

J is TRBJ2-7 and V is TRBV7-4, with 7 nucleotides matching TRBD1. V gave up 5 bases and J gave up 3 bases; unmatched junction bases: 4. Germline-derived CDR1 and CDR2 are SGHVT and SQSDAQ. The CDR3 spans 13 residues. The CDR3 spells CASSPGTVYEQYF. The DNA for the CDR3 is TGTGCCAGCAGCCCCGGGACAGTCTACGAGCAGTACTTC.

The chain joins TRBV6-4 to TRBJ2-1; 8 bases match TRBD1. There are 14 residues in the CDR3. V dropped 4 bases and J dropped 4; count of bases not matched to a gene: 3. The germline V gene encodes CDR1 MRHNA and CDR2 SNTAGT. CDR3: CASSVNRGYNEQFF. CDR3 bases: TGTGCCAGCAGTGTAAACAGGGGGTACAATGAGCAGTTCTTC.

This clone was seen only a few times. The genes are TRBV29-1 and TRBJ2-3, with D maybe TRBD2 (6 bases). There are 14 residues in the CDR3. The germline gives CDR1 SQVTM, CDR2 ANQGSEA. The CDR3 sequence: CTATWGGITDTQYF. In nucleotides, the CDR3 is TGCACCGCAACGTGGGGCGGGATAACAGATACGCAGTATTTT.

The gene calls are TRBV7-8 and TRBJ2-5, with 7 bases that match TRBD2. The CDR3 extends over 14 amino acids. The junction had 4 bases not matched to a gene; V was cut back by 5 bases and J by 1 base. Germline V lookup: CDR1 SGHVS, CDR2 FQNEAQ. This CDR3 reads CASSAGLLQETQYF. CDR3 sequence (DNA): TGTGCCAGCAGCGCGGGACTACTCCAAGAGACCCAGTACTTC.

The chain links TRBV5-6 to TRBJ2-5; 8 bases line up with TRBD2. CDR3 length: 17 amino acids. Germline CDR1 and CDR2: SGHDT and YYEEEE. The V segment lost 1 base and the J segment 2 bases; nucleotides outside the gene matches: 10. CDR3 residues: CASSLFTSGSPQETQYF. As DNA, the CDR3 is TGTGCCAGCAGCTTGTTTACGAGCGGGAGCCCGCAAGAGACCCAGTACTTC.